The clone carrying this T cell receptor beta chain has at least ten counts. TCRdb recomputed calls from the 5' RACE reads with MiXCR, one row per CDR3 protein. The repertoire holds 200,000 to 250,000 distinct CDR3 sequences, with roughly 7.1% as singletons. This record comes from a study of identical twins. The CDR3 is made up of 16 amino acids. V shed 6 bases and J 0 bases; nucleotides not matched to a gene: 9. Another study also made use of these data, one on T cells expressing NK-cell markers. Turning to that study: In several experiments, sorting was confined to alpha-beta TCR T cells through use of an anti-gamma-delta TCR antibody.

The TCR sequence derives from a woman younger than 35 in good health. The sample consisted of CD8+ T cells sorted from blood. The V gene is TRBV12-3 or TRBV12-4, the J gene TRBJ2-3; 7 positions match TRBD2. CDR3 DNA: TGTGCCAGCAGCTTCGCGCGGGAGATCAGCACAGATACGCAGTATTTT. This sequence encodes CASSFAREISTDTQYF.